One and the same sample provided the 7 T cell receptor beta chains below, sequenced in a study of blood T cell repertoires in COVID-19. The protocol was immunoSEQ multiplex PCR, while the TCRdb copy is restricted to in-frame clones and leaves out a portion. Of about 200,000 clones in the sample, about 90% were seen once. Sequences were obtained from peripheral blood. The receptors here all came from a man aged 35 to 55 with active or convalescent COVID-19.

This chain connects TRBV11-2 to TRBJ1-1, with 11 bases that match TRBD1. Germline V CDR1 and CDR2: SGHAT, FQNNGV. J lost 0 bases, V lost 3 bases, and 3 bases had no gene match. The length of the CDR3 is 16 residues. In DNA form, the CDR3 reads TGTGCCAGCAGCTTCCCGGACAGGGGGCTGAACACTGAAGCTTTCTTT. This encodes CASSFPDRGLNTEAFF.

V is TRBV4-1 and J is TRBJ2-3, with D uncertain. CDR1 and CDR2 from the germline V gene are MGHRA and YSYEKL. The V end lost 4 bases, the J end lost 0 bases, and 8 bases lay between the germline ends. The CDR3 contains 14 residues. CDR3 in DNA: TGCGCCAGCAGCCCCCCCTTGAGCACAGATACGCAGTATTTT. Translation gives CASSPPLSTDTQYF.

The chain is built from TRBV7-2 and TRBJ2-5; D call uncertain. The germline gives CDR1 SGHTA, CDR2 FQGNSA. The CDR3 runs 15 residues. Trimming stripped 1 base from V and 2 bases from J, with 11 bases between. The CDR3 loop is CASSLGLSLQETQYF. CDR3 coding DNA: TGTGCCAGCAGCTTAGGGCTTAGCCTTCAAGAGACCCAGTACTTC.

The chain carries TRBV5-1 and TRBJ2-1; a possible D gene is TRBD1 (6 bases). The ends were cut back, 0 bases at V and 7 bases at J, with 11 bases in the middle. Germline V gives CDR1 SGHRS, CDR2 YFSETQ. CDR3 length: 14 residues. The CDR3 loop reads CASSLGSQGNEQFF. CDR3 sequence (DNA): TGCGCCAGCAGCTTGGGCTCCCAGGGGAATGAGCAGTTCTTC.

This CDR3 is CASSYGGTLYEQYF. CDR3 nucleotide sequence: TGTGCCAGCAGTTACGGGGGGACTCTCTACGAGCAGTACTTC. V usage is TRBV6-5 and J usage is TRBJ2-7; a weak D match, TRBD2 (6 bases). Germline V gives CDR1 MNHEY, CDR2 SVGAGI. The CDR3 extends over 14 amino acids. The V gene lost 2 bases and the J gene lost 3 bases, with 11 bases spanning the gap.

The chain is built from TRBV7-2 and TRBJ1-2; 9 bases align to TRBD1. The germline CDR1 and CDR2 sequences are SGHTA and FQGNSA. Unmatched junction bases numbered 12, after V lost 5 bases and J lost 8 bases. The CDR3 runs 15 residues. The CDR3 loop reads CASSVHGQGLGGYTF. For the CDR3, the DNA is TGTGCCAGCAGCGTTCACGGACAGGGGTTGGGAGGCTACACCTTC.

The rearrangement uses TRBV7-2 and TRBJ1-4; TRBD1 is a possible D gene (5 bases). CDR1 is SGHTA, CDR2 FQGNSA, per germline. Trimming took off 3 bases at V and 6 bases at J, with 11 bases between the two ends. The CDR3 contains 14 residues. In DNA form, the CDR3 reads TGTGCCAGCAGCTTCCAGGGTGGGCATGAAAAACTGTTTTTT. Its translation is CASSFQGGHEKLFF.